This paragraph reports one T cell receptor (beta chain). The entry originates in a study of T-cell reconstitution after alpha-beta-depleted transplantation in children. This CDR3 has 14 amino acids. The V segment lost 6 bases and the J segment 3 bases; nucleotides outside the gene matches: 5. CDR1 DFQATT and CDR2 SNEGSKA come from the germline V gene (reference sequence). Unique molecular identifiers were used to barcode this TCRbeta library. TCRdb independently ran MiXCR on the PCR reads; one entry per CDR3 protein. The sample holds about 610,000 distinct CDR3 sequences, more than 9% seen once. The rearrangement uses TRBV20-1 and TRBJ2-1, with 10 bases lining up with TRBD2. The receptor comes from a human donor who donated a stem cell graft to a child with acute myeloid leukemia. Sequenced here: PBMCs from the stem cell graft donor, sampled from the stem cell graft. This CDR3 is CSAGLAALYNEQFF. The CDR3 nucleotides read TGCAGTGCCGGACTAGCGGCCCTCTACAATGAGCAGTTCTTC.